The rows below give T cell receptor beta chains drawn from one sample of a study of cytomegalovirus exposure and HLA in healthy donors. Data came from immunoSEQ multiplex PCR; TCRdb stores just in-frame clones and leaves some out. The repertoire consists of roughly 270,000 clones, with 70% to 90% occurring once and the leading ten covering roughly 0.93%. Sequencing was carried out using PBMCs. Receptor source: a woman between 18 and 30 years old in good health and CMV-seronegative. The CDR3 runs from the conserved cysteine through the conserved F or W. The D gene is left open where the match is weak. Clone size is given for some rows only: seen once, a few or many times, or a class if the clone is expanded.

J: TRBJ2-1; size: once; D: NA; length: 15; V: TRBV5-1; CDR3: CASSLDQLNYNEQFF; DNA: TGCGCCAGCAGCTTGGATCAACTCAACTACAATGAGCAGTTCTTC
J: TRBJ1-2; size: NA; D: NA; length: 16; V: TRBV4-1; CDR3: CASSQVPRGSNYGYTF; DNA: TGCGCCAGCAGCCAAGTACCCAGGGGCTCTAACTATGGCTACACCTTC
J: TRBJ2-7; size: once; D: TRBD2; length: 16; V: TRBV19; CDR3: CASSTRTSGSSYEQYF; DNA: TGTGCCAGTAGTACTAGGACTAGCGGGAGCTCCTACGAGCAGTACTTC
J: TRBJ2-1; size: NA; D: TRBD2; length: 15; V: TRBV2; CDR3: CASSALAGDYNEQFF; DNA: TGTGCCAGCAGTGCGCTAGCGGGAGACTACAATGAGCAGTTCTTC
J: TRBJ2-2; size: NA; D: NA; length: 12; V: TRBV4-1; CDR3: CASSHRTGELFF; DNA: TGCGCCAGCAGCCATCGTACCGGGGAGCTGTTTTTT
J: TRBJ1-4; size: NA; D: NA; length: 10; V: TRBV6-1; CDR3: CAGGEVALFF; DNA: TGTGCCGGCGGAGAAGTAGCACTGTTTTTT
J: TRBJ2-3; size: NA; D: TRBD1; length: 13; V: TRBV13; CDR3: CASSPRGPDTQYF; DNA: TGTGCCAGCAGCCCCAGGGGGCCAGATACGCAGTATTTT
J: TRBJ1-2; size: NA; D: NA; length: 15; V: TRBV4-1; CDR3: CASSHISGTPYGYTF; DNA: TGCGCCAGCAGCCATATCTCCGGGACACCCTATGGCTACACCTTC
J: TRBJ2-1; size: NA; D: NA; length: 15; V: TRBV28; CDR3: CASKSGRSSYNEQFF; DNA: TGTGCCAGCAAATCGGGTAGAAGCTCCTACAATGAGCAGTTCTTC
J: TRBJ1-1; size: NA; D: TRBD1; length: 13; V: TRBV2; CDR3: CASNQGQRLEAFF; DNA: TGTGCCAGCAACCAGGGACAGCGCTTAGAAGCTTTCTTT
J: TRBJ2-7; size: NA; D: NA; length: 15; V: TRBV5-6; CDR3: CASSLVPGVSYEQYF; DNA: TGTGCCAGCAGCTTGGTGCCAGGGGTTTCCTACGAGCAGTACTTC
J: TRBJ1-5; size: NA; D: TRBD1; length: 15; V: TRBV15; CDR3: CATSRETGGFQPQHF; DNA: TGTGCCACCAGCAGAGAAACAGGGGGCTTTCAGCCCCAGCATTTT
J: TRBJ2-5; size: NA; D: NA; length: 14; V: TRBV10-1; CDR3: CASSVDSRGETQYF; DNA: TGCGCCAGCAGTGTGGACAGCCGAGGCGAGACCCAGTACTTC
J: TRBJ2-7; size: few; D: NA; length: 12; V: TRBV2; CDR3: CATSPSSYEQYF; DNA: TGTGCCACTTCCCCCTCCAGCTACGAGCAGTACTTC
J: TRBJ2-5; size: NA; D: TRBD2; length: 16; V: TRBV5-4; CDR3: CASSLLGSGAQETQYF; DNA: TGTGCCAGCAGCTTGCTGGGTAGCGGGGCTCAAGAGACCCAGTACTTC
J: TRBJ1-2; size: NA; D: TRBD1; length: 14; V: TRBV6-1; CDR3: CASSEDRAFYGYTF; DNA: TGTGCCAGCAGTGAGGACAGGGCTTTCTATGGCTACACCTTC
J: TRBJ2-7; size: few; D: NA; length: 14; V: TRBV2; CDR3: CASRESGWFYEQYF; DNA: TGTGCCAGCAGGGAGAGCGGATGGTTCTACGAGCAGTACTTC
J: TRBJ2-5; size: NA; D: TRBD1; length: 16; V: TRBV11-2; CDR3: CASSPYGQGLQETQYF; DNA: TGTGCCAGCAGCCCCTATGGACAGGGCCTCCAAGAGACCCAGTACTTC
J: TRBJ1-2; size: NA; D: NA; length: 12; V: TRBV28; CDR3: CASSPRNYGYTF; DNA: TGTGCCAGCAGCCCTCGTAACTATGGCTACACCTTC
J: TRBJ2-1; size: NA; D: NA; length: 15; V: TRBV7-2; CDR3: CASSSGQPLGNEQFF; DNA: TGTGCCAGCAGCTCAGGTCAGCCCCTTGGGAATGAGCAGTTCTTC
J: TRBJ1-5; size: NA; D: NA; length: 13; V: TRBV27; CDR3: CASSFGPFQPQHF; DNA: TGTGCCAGCAGTTTTGGCCCCTTTCAGCCCCAGCATTTT
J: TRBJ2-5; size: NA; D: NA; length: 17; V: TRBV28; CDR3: CASSLSGRGGRQETQYF; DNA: TGTGCCAGCAGTCTATCCGGGCGAGGGGGTCGGCAAGAGACCCAGTACTTC
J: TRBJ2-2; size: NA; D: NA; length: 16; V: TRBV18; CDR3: CASSPRLNLNTGELFF; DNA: TGTGCCAGCTCACCACGGCTGAACCTGAACACCGGGGAGCTGTTTTTT
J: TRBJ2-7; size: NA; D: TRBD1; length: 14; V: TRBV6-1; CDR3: CASLGDRGRYEQYF; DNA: TGTGCCAGCTTAGGGGACAGGGGCCGCTACGAGCAGTACTTC
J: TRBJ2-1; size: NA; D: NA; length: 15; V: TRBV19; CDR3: CASSRLATSYNEQFF; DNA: TGTGCCAGTAGTCGTCTAGCGACCTCCTACAATGAGCAGTTCTTC
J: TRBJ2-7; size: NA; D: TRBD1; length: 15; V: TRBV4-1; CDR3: CASSQGQGGSYEQYF; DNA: TGCGCCAGCAGCCAAGGACAGGGGGGATCCTACGAGCAGTACTTC
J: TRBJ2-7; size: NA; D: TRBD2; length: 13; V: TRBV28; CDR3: CASTAGLAYEQYF; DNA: TGTGCCAGCACTGCGGGACTAGCCTACGAGCAGTACTTC
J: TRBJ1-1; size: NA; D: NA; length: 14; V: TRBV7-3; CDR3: CASSLRGVGTEAFF; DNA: TGTGCCAGCAGCTTACGGGGGGTGGGCACTGAAGCTTTCTTT
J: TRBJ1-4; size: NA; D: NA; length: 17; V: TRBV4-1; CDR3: CASSQESLEWSNEKLFF; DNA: TGCGCCAGCAGCCAAGAAAGTCTCGAGTGGTCTAATGAAAAACTGTTTTTT
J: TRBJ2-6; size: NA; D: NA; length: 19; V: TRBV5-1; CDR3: CASSRLRGAPSSGANVLTF; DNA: TGCGCCAGCAGCCGCTTAAGGGGCGCTCCCAGCTCTGGGGCCAACGTCCTGACTTTC
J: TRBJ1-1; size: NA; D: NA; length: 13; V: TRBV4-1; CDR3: CASSQGKNTEAFF; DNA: TGCGCCAGCAGCCAAGGTAAGAACACTGAAGCTTTCTTT
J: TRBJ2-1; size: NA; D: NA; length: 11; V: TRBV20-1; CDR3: CSASPDNEQFF; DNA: TGCAGTGCTAGTCCAGACAATGAGCAGTTCTTC
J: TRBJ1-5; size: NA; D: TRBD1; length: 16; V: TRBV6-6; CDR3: CASTNRGQGFNQPQHF; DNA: TGTGCCAGCACAAATAGAGGACAGGGGTTCAATCAGCCCCAGCATTTT
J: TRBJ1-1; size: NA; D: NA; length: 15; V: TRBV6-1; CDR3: CASSVVQVSSPKAFF; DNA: TGTGCCAGCAGTGTTGTACAGGTCTCCTCCCCCAAAGCTTTCTTT
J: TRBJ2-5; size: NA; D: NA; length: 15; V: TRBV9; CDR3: CASSVEGGWRETQYF; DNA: TGTGCCAGCAGCGTAGAAGGGGGATGGAGGGAGACCCAGTACTTC
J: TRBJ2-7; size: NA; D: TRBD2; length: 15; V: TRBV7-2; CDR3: CASSYQREVPHEQYF; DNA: TGTGCCAGCAGCTACCAGCGGGAGGTGCCGCACGAGCAGTACTTC
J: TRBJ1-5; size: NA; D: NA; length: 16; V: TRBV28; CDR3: CASSSRQGHPNQPQHF; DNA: TGTGCCAGCAGCTCCCGGCAGGGGCACCCCAATCAGCCCCAGCATTTT
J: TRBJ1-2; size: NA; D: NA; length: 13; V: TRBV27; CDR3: CASSLWGDYGYTF; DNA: TGTGCCAGCAGTTTATGGGGAGACTATGGCTACACCTTC
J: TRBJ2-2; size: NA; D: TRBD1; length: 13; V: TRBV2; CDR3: CASKDRWTGELFF; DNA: TGTGCCAGCAAGGACAGGTGGACCGGGGAGCTGTTTTTT
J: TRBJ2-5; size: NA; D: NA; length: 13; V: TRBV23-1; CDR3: CASSPGTSETQYF; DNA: TGCGCCAGCAGTCCAGGGACATCAGAGACCCAGTACTTC
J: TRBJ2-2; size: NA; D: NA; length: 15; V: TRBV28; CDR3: CASSFHREYTGELFF; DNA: TGTGCCAGCAGTTTCCACAGGGAGTACACCGGGGAGCTGTTTTTT
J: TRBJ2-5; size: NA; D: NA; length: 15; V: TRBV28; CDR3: CASSPGVAGGETQYF; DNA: TGTGCCAGCAGTCCCGGCGTAGCCGGGGGAGAGACCCAGTACTTC
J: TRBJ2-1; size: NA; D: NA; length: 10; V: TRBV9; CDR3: CASSGRSKFF; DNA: TGTGCCAGCAGCGGGAGATCCAAGTTCTTC
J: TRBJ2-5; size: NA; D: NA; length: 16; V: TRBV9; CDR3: CASSAGQGNSVETQYF; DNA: TGTGCCAGCAGCGCAGGTCAGGGGAATTCGGTTGAGACCCAGTACTTC
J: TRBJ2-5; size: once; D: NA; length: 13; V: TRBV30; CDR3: CAWSGGLQETQYF; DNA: TGTGCCTGGAGTGGTGGACTTCAAGAGACCCAGTACTTC